The 27 T cell receptor beta chains given below trace back to one sample, sequenced in a study of T cell responses to AZD1222 COVID-19 vaccine. Assay used: immunoSEQ multiplex PCR; TCRdb lists only in-frame clones, some missing. The sample yields some 63,000 clones, nearly 90% seen once. Source: peripheral blood, taken 28 days after the second AZD1222 dose. The origin of the receptors is an adult who received the AZD1222 COVID-19 vaccine.

The rearrangement uses TRBV23-1 and TRBJ1-1; the D gene is possibly TRBD1 (6 bases). TRBV23-1 counts as an open reading frame of uncertain function. The CDR3 extends over 14 amino acids. V dropped 7 bases and J dropped 3 bases, with 15 bases sitting between them. The CDR3, as DNA: TGCGCCAGCACTCAGGGGTCCGGGGACACTGAAGCTTTCTTT. It specifies CASTQGSGDTEAFF.

The V gene is TRBV7-9, the J gene TRBJ2-7; maybe TRBD2 (6 bases). Germline V gene sequence: CDR1 SEHNR, CDR2 FQNEAQ (reference sequence). This CDR3 contains 15 residues. The V and J ends lost 0 bases and 0 bases respectively, with 9 bases between them. The CDR3: CASSLALADSYEQYF. DNA of the CDR3: TGTGCCAGCAGCTTAGCTTTAGCGGACTCCTACGAGCAGTACTTC.

V is TRBV10-1 and J is TRBJ2-7; D possibly matches TRBD1 or TRBD2 (6 bases each). This CDR3 has 16 amino acids. The germline V gene has CDR1 WNHNN and CDR2 SYGVQD (reference sequence). Trimming cost V 6 bases and J 3 bases, with 21 bases left between them. For the CDR3, the DNA is TGCGCCAGCAGCGGACGGACTATCGGGGGCATCTACGAGCAGTACTTC. Residues: CASSGRTIGGIYEQYF.

V gene TRBV30 combines with J gene TRBJ1-6; TRBD1 aligns across 10 bases. V shed 3 bases and J 8 bases; nucleotides not matched to a gene: 4. This CDR3 has 14 residues. Germline V gene data show CDR1 as GTSNPN and CDR2 as SVGIG (reference sequence). The CDR3 loop is CAWSLGTGDSPLHF. The CDR3 DNA follows: TGTGCCTGGAGCCTCGGGACAGGGGATTCACCCCTCCACTTT.

The chain links TRBV5-4 to TRBJ2-7, with 12 nucleotides matching TRBD2. The CDR3 length is 16 residues. The junction had 5 bases not matched to a gene; V was cut back by 4 bases and J by 0 bases. Per germline, CDR1 SGHNT and CDR2 YYREEE (reference sequence). As DNA, the CDR3 is TGTGCCAGCAGCACCCCACTAGCGGGGGGCTCCTACGAGCAGTACTTC. Protein sequence: CASSTPLAGGSYEQYF.

Only one count was recorded for this clone. This chain connects TRBV10-1 to TRBJ2-3; TRBD2 matches at 10 bases. V lost 5 bases, J lost 4 bases, and 9 bases stayed unmatched. This CDR3 spans 16 amino acids. Germline loops: CDR1 WNHNN, CDR2 SYGVQD (reference sequence). The CDR3 region is CASSTIAGGSPDTQYF. CDR3 DNA: TGCGCCAGCAGTACTATAGCGGGGGGTTCTCCAGATACGCAGTATTTT.

This chain uses TRBV11-2 with TRBJ2-7; no clear D gene. V dropped 0 bases and J dropped 3 bases, with 9 bases sitting between them. This CDR3 spans 14 amino acids. Germline-derived CDR1 and CDR2 are SGHAT and FQNNGV. CDR3 sequence reads: CASSLELGNYEQYF. CDR3 DNA: TGTGCCAGCAGCTTAGAACTTGGGAACTACGAGCAGTACTTC.

This clone was seen once. The V gene is TRBV7-9, the J gene TRBJ1-6; 7 bases fit TRBD1. The CDR3 has 15 amino acids. CDR1 and CDR2 from the germline V gene are SEHNR and FQNEAQ (reference sequence). Unmatched junction bases numbered 4, after V lost 4 bases and J lost 4 bases. CDR3 residues: CASSSDRVYNSPLHF. The CDR3, as DNA: TGTGCCAGCAGCTCCGACAGGGTGTATAATTCACCCCTCCACTTT.

The gene calls are TRBV27 and TRBJ1-1; TRBD1 aligns across 7 bases. CDR1 is MNHEY, CDR2 SMNVEV, per germline (reference sequence). The CDR3 covers 13 residues. V dropped 5 bases and J dropped 4; count of bases not matched to a gene: 4. The CDR3 coding sequence is TGTGCCAGCAGTCCTCAGGGGGGCACTGAAGCTTTCTTT. Amino acids: CASSPQGGTEAFF.

This clone was detected once. This rearrangement joins TRBV10-2 to TRBJ2-3; D possibly corresponds to TRBD1 (5 bases). In germline, CDR1 is WSHSY, CDR2 SAAADI. This CDR3 has 14 amino acids. The V and J ends lost 5 bases and 2 bases respectively, with 11 bases between them. CDR3 loop: CASSPQGNTDTQYF. In nucleotides, the CDR3 is TGCGCCAGCAGTCCCCAGGGAAACACAGATACGCAGTATTTT.

This clone was seen just once. The gene calls are TRBV5-1 and TRBJ1-2, with 9 bases that match TRBD1. Trimming took 0 bases from V and 5 from J; bases not matched to a gene: 5. This CDR3 contains 15 residues. Germline V CDR1 and CDR2: SGHRS, YFSETQ. CDR3 sequence (DNA): TGCGCCAGCAGCTTGGCCGTAGACAGGGGGTATGGCTACACCTTC. Its protein is CASSLAVDRGYGYTF.

The CDR3 protein is CASSPQGLDEQYF. DNA of the CDR3: TGTGCCAGCAGCCCACAGGGGTTGGACGAGCAGTACTTC. The rearrangement uses TRBV11-2 and TRBJ2-7, with 7 bases lining up with TRBD1. The V gene's germline CDR1 is SGHAT and CDR2 FQNNGV. The CDR3 runs to 13 residues. Losses at the gene ends were 5 bases for V and 5 bases for J; bases not matched to a gene: 6.

Notes on this clone: The junction differs from germline at one of its ends, possibly a read error. V gene TRBV29-1 combines with J gene TRBJ2-7, with D uncertain. Germline assignment: CDR1 SQVTM and CDR2 ANQGSEA. The CDR3 sequence is 12 residues long. CDR3 sequence reads: CSVEVSSYEQYF. Written as DNA, the CDR3 is TGCAGTGTTGAGGTTAGCTCCTACGAGCAGTACTTC.

This chain connects TRBV30 to TRBJ1-2; D is unresolved. The CDR3 is 12 residues long. The V gene lost 0 bases and the J gene lost 8 bases, with 10 bases spanning the gap. Germline assignment: CDR1 GTSNPN and CDR2 SVGIG (reference sequence). The CDR3 nucleotides are TGTGCCTGGAGTGTACGGACGGGAGGCTACACCTTC. It specifies CAWSVRTGGYTF. The entire variable domain, with the rest obtained from reference TRBV30 and TRBJ1-2, is as follows: SQTIHQWPATLVQPVGSPLSLECTVEGTSNPNLYWYRQAAGRGLQLLFYSVGIGQISSEVPQNLSASRPQDRQFILSSKKLLLSDSGFYLCAWSVRTGGYTFGSGTRLTVV.

This clone has a single count. The genes are TRBV18 and TRBJ2-3; 7 nucleotides line up with TRBD1. Per the germline V gene, CDR1 is KGHSH and CDR2 is LQKENI. V gave up 3 bases and J gave up 2 bases; unmatched junction bases: 11. The CDR3 spans 17 residues. The CDR3 here is CASSPRGTNYDTDTQYF. The CDR3 DNA follows: TGTGCCAGCTCACCCAGGGGGACGAACTATGACACAGATACGCAGTATTTT.

The rearrangement joins TRBV21-1 to TRBJ2-6; the table's D call of TRBD1 was not tested on the DNA. TRBV21-1 is labeled a pseudogene. The CDR3 spans 19 residues. The CDR3 loop is CAKGTGAHQIFSGANVLTF. CDR3 nucleotides: TGTGCCAAAGGGACAGGAGCCCACCAAATTTTCTCTGGGGCCAACGTCCTGACTTTC.

The J gene is TRBJ1-4, the V gene TRBV2; D is perhaps TRBD1 (5 bases). CDR1 is SNHLY and CDR2 is FYNNEI in the germline V gene. This CDR3 spans 15 amino acids. V lost 6 bases and J lost 4, with 15 bases in between. The CDR3 nucleotides are TGTGCCAGCAGGCAAAGTCGGGGGGGTAATGAAAAACTGTTTTTT. It codes for CASRQSRGGNEKLFF. Complete variable domain (other parts from reference TRBV2 and TRBJ1-4): EPEVTQTPSHQVTQMGQEVILRCVPISNHLYFYWYRQILGQKVEFLVSFYNNEISEKSEIFDDQFSVERPDGSNFTLKIRSTKLEDSAMYFCASRQSRGGNEKLFFGSGTQLSVL.

V gene TRBV18 combines with J gene TRBJ2-6; 8 nucleotides agree with TRBD1. The CDR3 contains 19 residues. With V trimmed by 1 base and J by 0 bases, 8 bases remained unmatched. Per germline, CDR1 KGHSH and CDR2 LQKENI. CDR3 region: CASSPLGTGQTSGANVLTF. In nucleotides, the CDR3 is TGTGCCAGCTCACCACTAGGGACAGGACAGACCTCTGGGGCCAACGTCCTGACTTTC.

CDR3 sequence (DNA): TGCGCCAGCAGCTTGACGGACAGGAGCCAAGAGACCCAGTACTTC. Translated: CASSLTDRSQETQYF. The V call is TRBV5-1, the J call TRBJ2-5, with 7 bases aligning to TRBD1. Trimming took 1 base from V and 1 from J; bases not matched to a gene: 4. This CDR3 spans 15 amino acids. Germline loops: CDR1 SGHRS, CDR2 YFSETQ.

The V call is TRBV10-1, the J call TRBJ2-1; TRBD2 agrees at 8 bases. CDR1 WNHNN and CDR2 SYGVQD come from the germline V gene (reference sequence). Trimming cost V 0 bases and J 4 bases; bases outside gene matches: 5. The CDR3 extends over 16 amino acids. The CDR3 protein is CASSESVAGLYNEQFF. CDR3 coding DNA: TGCGCCAGCAGTGAGTCGGTAGCGGGGTTATACAATGAGCAGTTCTTC.

This chain joins TRBV29-1 and TRBJ1-1; D gene ambiguous. The CDR3 is 14 amino acids. Germline values: CDR1 SQVTM, CDR2 ANQGSEA. Trimming left V 1 base short and J 4 bases short, with 13 bases between. DNA for the CDR3: TGCAGCGTTGAAGGAGGCCTTAGAGCCACTGAAGCTTTCTTT. Its protein is CSVEGGLRATEAFF.

V is TRBV5-8 and J is TRBJ1-4; a possible D gene is TRBD1 (5 bases). Trimming left V 1 base short and J 8 bases short, with 12 bases between. The CDR3 extends over 14 amino acids. The germline gives CDR1 SGHTS, CDR2 YDEGEE. The CDR3 reads CASSLLGTGEKLFF. For the CDR3, the DNA is TGTGCCAGCAGCTTGCTAGGGACTGGGGAAAAACTGTTTTTT.

J is TRBJ1-5 and V is TRBV6-1; 8 positions agree with TRBD1. Germline assignment: CDR1 MNHNS and CDR2 SASEGT. The CDR3 sequence is 15 residues long. V was pared by 0 bases and J by 7 bases, with 5 bases of the junction left unmatched. In DNA form, the CDR3 reads TGTGCCAGCAGTGAAGCGCGCAGGGGGCTCCAGCCCCAGCATTTT. Protein sequence: CASSEARRGLQPQHF.

This chain links TRBV9 with TRBJ2-6; weak D call: TRBD1 (5 bases). Germline V CDR1 and CDR2: SGDLS, YYNGEE. V was cut by 0 bases and J by 2 bases, with 21 bases left in between. This CDR3 is built from 20 residues. The CDR3 DNA reads as TGTGCCAGCAGCGTAGCTGGGGCCATAACTACCCTTGCTGGGGCCAACGTCCTGACTTTC. The encoded protein is CASSVAGAITTLAGANVLTF.

The chain has TRBV11-2 and TRBJ1-3; possibly TRBD1 for D (5 bases). CDR3 length: 16 amino acids. Germline V gene data show CDR1 as SGHAT and CDR2 as FQNNGV. V lost 3 bases and J 1 base, leaving 13 bases between the germline ends. The CDR3 protein is CASSFQGVVSGNTIYF. In DNA form, the CDR3 reads TGTGCCAGCAGCTTTCAGGGTGTTGTTTCTGGAAACACCATATATTTT.

The V call is TRBV19, the J call TRBJ1-5; a possible D gene is TRBD1 (5 bases). From germline, CDR1 is LNHDA and CDR2 SQIVND (reference sequence). This CDR3 comprises 13 residues. Trimming took 5 bases from V and 7 from J, leaving 12 bases between them. CDR3 in DNA: TGTGCCAGTAGTCTTGGGAGGGGCCAGCCCCAGCATTTT. It yields the protein CASSLGRGQPQHF.

The chain employs TRBV2 and TRBJ1-3, with a weak D call TRBD1 (5 bases). CDR3 length: 14 residues. Trimming stripped 7 bases from V and 0 bases from J, with 10 bases between. The germline V gene encodes CDR1 SNHLY and CDR2 FYNNEI. The CDR3 coding sequence is TGTGCCAGCAAGGGGACTTACTCTGGAAACACCATATATTTT. It yields the protein CASKGTYSGNTIYF.